Shown below are 14 T cell receptor beta chains from a single sample sequenced in a study of Tregs in tolerant kidney transplant recipients. TCRdb keeps only in-frame clones here, not all; method: immunoSEQ multiplex PCR. The sample records 90,000 to 120,000 clones, around 90% being singletons. This specimen was CD4+ T cells from blood, taken before the transplant. The origin of the receptors is a human donor who received a combined kidney and bone marrow transplant.

V gene TRBV6-5 combines with J gene TRBJ2-1; 7 bases line up with TRBD1. This CDR3 has 13 amino acids. V gave up 5 bases and J gave up 6 bases; unmatched junction bases: 4. CDR1 is MNHEY and CDR2 is SVGAGI in the germline V gene. CDR3 loop: CASSTGAVNEQFF. CDR3 coding DNA: TGTGCCAGCAGTACAGGGGCGGTCAATGAGCAGTTCTTC.

CDR3 in amino acids: CASSTMTSSQETQYF. CDR3 bases: TGTGCCAGCAGTACGATGACTAGCAGCCAAGAGACCCAGTACTTC. The chain uses TRBV6-1 and TRBJ2-5; the match to TRBD2 covers 7 bases. The CDR3 loop spans 15 amino acids. The junction had 7 bases not matched to a gene; V was cut back by 5 bases and J by 1 base. Germline values: CDR1 MNHNS, CDR2 SASEGT.

The gene calls are TRBV7-9 and TRBJ1-1; D gene unclear. The V end was cut by 3 bases, the J end by 5 bases, with 16 bases between. The CDR3 consists of 15 residues. The germline V gene has CDR1 SEHNR and CDR2 FQNEAQ (reference sequence). The CDR3, as DNA: TGTGCCAGCAGCTTTCCGGGAGGCTTAAGGACTGAAGCTTTCTTT. It encodes CASSFPGGLRTEAFF.

The chain is built from TRBV11-2 and TRBJ1-3; 7 positions agree with TRBD1. From germline, CDR1 is SGHAT and CDR2 FQNNGV. V lost 7 bases and J lost 10; bases outside the gene matches: 4. The CDR3 loop spans 11 amino acids. CDR3 in DNA: TGTGCCAGCACACCGGGACAGACCATATATTTT. Translated: CASTPGQTIYF.

The rearrangement uses TRBV28 and TRBJ1-5, with D uncertain. This CDR3 is 15 amino acids long. The V gene lost 3 bases and the J gene lost 5 bases, with 14 bases spanning the gap. The germline V gene encodes CDR1 MDHEN and CDR2 SYDVKM. The CDR3 protein is CASSFKHLLYQPQHF. The CDR3 bases are TGTGCCAGCAGTTTCAAACACCTTTTATATCAGCCCCAGCATTTT.

This chain connects TRBV28 to TRBJ2-1, with 15 bases aligning to TRBD2. Germline V gene sequence: CDR1 MDHEN, CDR2 SYDVKM. V lost 5 bases to trimming and J lost 16 bases; unmatched junction nucleotides: 9. The CDR3 loop spans 14 amino acids. CDR3 coding DNA: TGTGCCAGCAGTCCCGGGGGACTAGCGGGAGGCCATTTCTTC. It is translated as CASSPGGLAGGHFF.

This sequence joins TRBV28 and TRBJ1-2, with D tentatively TRBD1 (5 bases). Germline assignment: CDR1 MDHEN and CDR2 SYDVKM. V lost 3 bases to trimming and J lost 5 bases, with 10 bases between them. The CDR3 is made up of 13 amino acids. The CDR3: CASSFGGDYGYTF. CDR3 nucleotide sequence: TGTGCCAGCAGTTTTGGGGGGGATTATGGCTACACCTTC.

This sequence joins TRBV7-9 and TRBJ1-1; D ambiguous. In germline, CDR1 is SEHNR, CDR2 FQNEAQ (reference sequence). Trimming removed 6 bases at V and 6 bases at J, with 11 bases between. The CDR3 runs to 12 residues. In nucleotides, the CDR3 is TGTGCCAGCAGATCGATCGGGGCTGAAGCTTTCTTT. Translating gives CASRSIGAEAFF. The whole variable domain, filled in from reference TRBV7-9 and TRBJ1-1, reads DTGVSQNPRHKITKRGQNVTFRCDPISEHNRLYWYRQTLGQGPEFLTYFQNEAQLEKSRLLSDRFSAERPKGSFSTLEIQRTEQGDSAMYLCASRSIGAEAFFGQGTRLTVV.

This chain uses TRBV4-1 with TRBJ2-2, with 10 bases aligning to TRBD1. Losses at the gene ends were 0 bases for V and 6 bases for J; bases not matched to a gene: 13. In germline, CDR1 is MGHRA, CDR2 YSYEKL. The CDR3 contains 19 residues. The chain's CDR3 is CASSQDRGVGTGDSGELFF. The DNA of the CDR3 is TGCGCCAGCAGCCAAGATCGTGGGGTGGGGACAGGGGACTCCGGGGAGCTGTTTTTT.

The gene calls are TRBV5-6 and TRBJ1-5; 7 bases are a match to TRBD1. The CDR3 runs to 15 residues. Looked up from germline, CDR1 is SGHDT and CDR2 is YYEEEE. V lost 4 bases, J lost 1 base, and 5 bases stayed unmatched. The CDR3 is CASSTRTGSNQPQHF. The CDR3 DNA reads TGTGCCAGCAGCACCAGGACAGGAAGCAATCAGCCCCAGCATTTT.

The chain employs TRBV4-1 and TRBJ2-3; 7 nucleotides line up with TRBD1. The ends lost 4 bases at V and 1 base at J; junction bases unmatched: 5. The germline V gene has CDR1 MGHRA and CDR2 YSYEKL. The CDR3 runs 15 residues. For the CDR3, the DNA is TGCGCCAGCAGCCTACAGGGGTTCGGCACAGATACGCAGTATTTT. Amino acid sequence: CASSLQGFGTDTQYF.

The V gene is TRBV19, the J gene TRBJ1-2, with D tentatively TRBD1 (5 bases). Germline V gene lookup returns CDR1 LNHDA and CDR2 SQIVND (reference sequence). The V and J ends lost 6 bases and 6 bases respectively, with 14 bases between them. This CDR3 contains 13 residues. CDR3 coding DNA: TGTGCCAGTAGCGCCGCAGGGTCTGATGGCTACACCTTC. Protein: CASSAAGSDGYTF.

This sequence joins TRBV18 and TRBJ2-7; the D is unclear. Germline CDR1 and CDR2: KGHSH and LQKENI. V lost 3 bases and J 3 bases, leaving 12 bases between the germline ends. The CDR3 length is 14 residues. CDR3 sequence reads: CASSPRELVYEQYF. CDR3 coding DNA: TGTGCCAGCTCACCCCGTGAACTCGTCTACGAGCAGTACTTC.

V usage is TRBV5-5 and J usage is TRBJ2-5; weak D call: TRBD2 (6 bases). Germline V lookup: CDR1 SGHKS, CDR2 YYEKEE (reference sequence). The length of the CDR3 is 16 residues. Trimming left V 0 bases short and J 4 bases short, with 16 bases between. The CDR3 here is CASSLGPAGQGETQYF. Here the CDR3 DNA reads TGTGCCAGCAGCTTGGGGCCGGCGGGGCAAGGAGAGACCCAGTACTTC. Full variable domain (rest looked up from reference TRBV5-5 and TRBJ2-5): DAGVTQSPTHLIKTRGQQVTLRCSPISGHKSVSWYQQVLGQGPQFIFQYYEKEERGRGNFPDRFSARQFPNYSSELNVNALLLGDSALYLCASSLGPAGQGETQYFGPGTRLLVL.